These T cell receptor beta chains were read from a single sample in a study of cytomegalovirus exposure and HLA in healthy donors. The protocol was immunoSEQ multiplex PCR, while the TCRdb copy is restricted to in-frame clones and leaves out a portion. The data contain roughly 180,000 clones, just under 80% of them singletons. The sequenced material came from PBMCs. These receptor sequences come from a young woman in good health and CMV-seropositive. CDR3s include the opening cysteine and the closing phenylalanine or tryptophan. D genes are given only for firm matches. Clone size, where shown, is once, few, many, or a class for clones that have expanded.

TRBJ2-5,.,.,TRBV25-1,TGTGCCAGCAGTCCCCAGTGGGAGACCCAGTACTTC,CASSPQWETQYF
TRBJ1-1,.,.,TRBV2,TGTGCCAGCAACTACGGTAGACAGAGTCCTGAAGCTTTCTTT,CASNYGRQSPEAFF
TRBJ2-7,TRBD2,.,TRBV6-5,TGTGCCAGCAGTTACCGACTAGCTTACGAGCAGTACTTC,CASSYRLAYEQYF
TRBJ1-2,.,.,TRBV11-2,TGTGCCAGCAGCTTACGGTGGGCCCAGGGGCCCGGTAACTATGGCTACACCTTC,CASSLRWAQGPGNYGYTF
TRBJ2-5,TRBD1,.,TRBV11-2,TGTGCCAGCAGCCAGGGACAGGGGAGGGTTGGGGAGACCCAGTACTTC,CASSQGQGRVGETQYF
TRBJ2-3,.,.,TRBV7-3,TGTGCCAGCAGCTTAACTTCTTTTCGGGATACGCAGTATTTT,CASSLTSFRDTQYF
TRBJ1-5,.,.,TRBV4-1,TGCGCCAGCAGCCAGAACAGGTTGGGTCAGCCCCAGCATTTT,CASSQNRLGQPQHF
TRBJ1-2,.,.,TRBV9,TGTGCCAGCAGCGTAGACAGTTACTATGGCTACACCTTC,CASSVDSYYGYTF
TRBJ2-7,.,.,TRBV2,TGTGCCAGCATGAGGCCCCCCTACGAGCAGTACTTC,CASMRPPYEQYF
TRBJ2-2,TRBD1,.,TRBV10-1,TGCGCCAGCAGCAAAAGGACAGGGGAAAACACCGGGGAGCTGTTTTTT,CASSKRTGENTGELFF
TRBJ2-7,TRBD1,.,TRBV7-9,TGTGCCAGCAGCCTGACAGGGGGACTAACGGAGCAGTACTTC,CASSLTGGLTEQYF
TRBJ1-1,.,.,TRBV9,TGTGCCAGCAGCGTAGAGGGAGGGGAGACTGAAGCTTTCTTT,CASSVEGGETEAFF
TRBJ2-3,.,few,TRBV10-2,TGCGCCAGCAGTGTAGGCCCAAGGAGCGATACGCAGTATTTT,CASSVGPRSDTQYF
TRBJ1-1,.,.,TRBV6-5,TGTGCCAGCACCGGCGGTGGGACTGAAGCTTTCTTT,CASTGGGTEAFF
TRBJ2-3,.,.,TRBV6-6,TGTGCCAGCAGTGCATCAGTGCTCGAGGGTACGCAGTATTTT,CASSASVLEGTQYF
TRBJ2-5,TRBD2,.,TRBV29-1,TGCAGCGCCCCACGGGGGGACCAAGAGACCCAGTACTTC,CSAPRGDQETQYF
TRBJ1-2,.,.,TRBV19,TGTGCCAGTAGGGAGCCAGGGGCGCTTTTTTATGGCTACACCTTC,CASREPGALFYGYTF
TRBJ1-2,TRBD1,.,TRBV10-3,TGTGCCATCAGTGACATCTGGACAGGGGTTGGCTACACCTTC,CAISDIWTGVGYTF
TRBJ1-2,TRBD1,.,TRBV27,TGTGCCAGCAGTTTTAGTTCTGGACAGGGGACCATCGACTATGGCTACACCTTC,CASSFSSGQGTIDYGYTF
TRBJ1-1,.,.,TRBV4-1,TGCGCCAGCAGCCAATTCCCCGGGGGGACCACTGAAGCTTTCTTT,CASSQFPGGTTEAFF
TRBJ1-2,TRBD1,.,TRBV19,TGTGCCAGTAGTATCCCGGGACAGAATGGCTACACCTTC,CASSIPGQNGYTF
TRBJ1-2,.,few,TRBV15,TGTGCCACCAGCAGAAGACTACAAGTGAGCTATGGCTACACCTTC,CATSRRLQVSYGYTF
TRBJ2-1,TRBD2,.,TRBV6-5,TGTGCCAGCAGTTTTAGCGGGAGGGAGTTTTCGAATGAGCAGTTCTTC,CASSFSGREFSNEQFF